Here is one T cell receptor (beta chain) with its context. Its target antigen remains unknown. No per-base quality is available; no much larger clone lies one base away. These data originate in a study of cytomegalovirus exposure and HLA in healthy donors (dated by TCRdb to between 2016 and 2019). Broadly, across the study: An earlier analysis of 587 of the donors reported more than 250 Gb of sequence data and more than 90 million unique TCR beta sequences from 150 million to 200 million T cells. Among the roughly 380 genotyped donors, 75% to 90% belonged to the genetic ancestry cluster associated with self-reported Caucasian donors. A later genetic analysis used genome-wide SNP genotypes for about 65% of the 666 donors, treating that subset as a discovery cohort. Across approximately 420 genotyped donors of the cohort, an average of roughly 230,000 unique TCR beta nucleotide sequences per donor were sequenced, and roughly a sixth of those sequences were non-productive. Approximately 330 gigabases of sequencing data and tens of millions of unique TCR sequences made up an early release that covered nearly 650 HLA-typed donors. Both class I and class II loci were covered by HLA typing, at four-digit resolution. A handful of DR-DQ haplotypes were handled as single units for association and clustering because linkage in the cohort was strong. In an earlier analysis of roughly 580 of the donors, high-throughput TCR beta sequencing was used to judge whether each TCR beta V gene segment behaved as functional or pseudogenic. The study profiled the T cell repertoires of under 700 subjects by immunosequencing and related them to cytomegalovirus serostatus. The study was designed to test whether signatures of past pathogen exposure could be identified by cataloging public T cell receptors. Every discovery cohort repertoire had been produced on one sequencing platform. Alongside the repertoire data, information on donor age, sex, ethnicity and CMV serostatus was compiled. Along with the approximately 700-subject first cohort, a separate validation cohort of more than 90 different subjects was used. A later analysis re-examined previously published TCR beta repertoires from around 670 donors and added high-resolution HLA genotyping to investigate patterns of TCR occurrence. In the later analysis, no new phenotypic data were used to find candidate immune exposures; instead, reliance was placed on TCR beta sequences and their occurrence across donors. The number of donors typed differed by locus, with 629-630 for A, B, C, DRB1 and DQB1, 522 for DQA1, 600 to 610 for DPA1, and around 460 for DPB1. High-throughput TCR immunosequencing, statistical association of individual TCRs with disease status, and machine learning were combined to predict cytomegalovirus infection status.

The CDR1 and CDR2 encoded by the germline V gene are SQVTM and ANQGSEA. After removal of 6 bases from V and 11 bases from J, the junction retains 12 bases not matched to a gene. The CDR3 numbers 14 residues from cysteine through phenylalanine. Only the CDR3 DNA is retained, 42 bases long and in frame from the first base. The cohort was made up of several hundred healthy bone marrow donors. All cohort members were sampled while nominally healthy, although unrecorded immune exposures were likely present. The donor tested CMV seronegative, placing the donor among the approximately 360 seronegative members of the cohort. A peripheral blood sample was collected from each donor, and TCR beta sequencing was performed on peripheral blood mononuclear cells. The Qiagen DNeasy Blood Extraction Kit was used to extract genomic DNA from the blood cell samples. The study at large found these results: The sequencing pipeline was judged likely to have produced a cluster of highly shared sequence variants as a technical artifact. The authors suggested that the approach could potentially be extended to other disease states and immunological phenotypes. In this cohort, only TCR beta chains were sequenced, and detectable features were limited by the absence of alpha or paired-chain data. In an earlier analysis of about 540 of the donors, most TCR beta V segments were observed in productive rearrangements about 87% or about 30% of the time, broadly matching IMGT annotations. Because HLA typing was unavailable for some donors at each locus, only the typed subset was used in association tests. Linkage disequilibrium might explain the correlated functional status among segregating V segments, but an unknown experimental factor could not be ruled out. Some IMGT-functional V segments, including TRBV6-2 and TRBV6-3, could not be told apart with the 87-base-pair reads, so those segments were excluded. While some public TCRs were present in many individuals, most TCR sequences turned up only very rarely across donors. Most CMV-associated TCR beta chains appeared to be HLA-restricted in a later analysis, and the HLA associations seemed to be driven largely by CMV exposure. When HLA alleles, especially DR and DQ, strongly co-occurred, attributing TCR associations to individual alleles was difficult. Presence/absence analyses assumed roughly uniform sequencing depth across donors, an assumption that may not hold. Because counts were too low, 15 or so rarely observed V segments, including chromosome 9 orphons, were excluded from the earlier analysis of around 640 of the donors. Compared with equally common non-associated chains, HLA-associated TCR beta chains in a later analysis were more clonally expanded and had lower generation probabilities. In both the original and validation cohorts, the classifier was reported to diagnose cytomegalovirus status with high specificity and sensitivity. Three of the identified cytomegalovirus-associated TCR beta chains were confirmed in vitro to be specific for cytomegalovirus antigens. The study listed approximately 150 TCR beta chains as associated with cytomegalovirus. Immune exposure information for the cohort was limited to CMV serostatus. In a later analysis, several top co-occurrence clusters were reported to appear linked to parvovirus B19, influenza, CMV and Epstein-Barr virus. Compared with the roughly 600-donor mean, donors in an Asian-associated ancestry cluster had fewer N-insertions in productive TCRs, according to a later genetic analysis. A further reported finding was that TCR beta sequences accurately predicted the HLA-A and HLA-B alleles for most subjects in the first cohort. In a later analysis, the rate of TCR association differed among HLA loci, with DRB1 alleles having the most associated TCRs and HLA-C alleles having the fewest. A later analysis associated approximately 17,000 TCR beta sequences with specific HLA alleles at a false discovery rate of 0.05. A later genetic analysis associated a missense DCLRE1C variant with V-gene and J-gene trimming of TCR beta chains, and an independent cohort replicated the association.

Library generation was performed with the immunoSEQ multiplex PCR assay. For the multiplex PCR, a mixture combining 60 forward primers for TCR Vbeta segments and 13 reverse primers for TCR Jbeta segments was used. A multiplex PCR assay on genomic DNA amplified the CDR3 region of rearranged TCR beta genes. The amplified TCR beta libraries were sequenced on the Illumina HiSeq System as 87-base-pair reads. In the source study's methods: A later analysis tallied 70 million to 100 million unique TCR beta chains across the 666 repertoires, and around 12 million of those chains were shared by two or more donors. A nearest-neighbor algorithm error-corrected the raw reads and collapsed the reads into unique sequences, merging closely related sequences to remove PCR and sequencing errors. Alignment of CDR3 sequences to IMGT reference sequences was used to assign V, D and J gene segments. For a sequence to be retained, a match of at least six nucleotides to both a V gene segment and a J gene segment was required. Rearrangements were called productive when the CDR3 lacked stop codons and stayed in frame with V and J; all others were non-productive. CDR3 was defined according to IMGT convention as the region running from the second conserved V-encoded cysteine to the conserved J-encoded phenylalanine. The earlier analysis of about 620 of the donors excluded sequences that lacked an unambiguous match to a single V gene segment. An earlier analysis of 450 to 650 of the donors called V segments functional above 56.7% productive rearrangements and segregating when the between-donor standard deviation exceeded 5%. A statistical classification framework was built to diagnose cytomegalovirus status from the catalog of TCR beta chain sequences. In a later analysis, V and J genes were assigned by comparing TCR nucleotide sequences against IMGT/GENE-DB human TR gene sequences. The TCRdist pipeline was used in a later analysis to assign CDR3 sequences and most-parsimonious VDJ recombination scenarios. In a later analysis, every TCR beta chain was defined by the combination of its CDR3 amino acid sequence and its V-gene family, and reads without a unique V-gene family were dropped. A later analysis removed several hundred highly shared, low-generation-probability nucleotide sequences to deal with suspected cross-contamination and a sequencing artifact. For each public chain, a later analysis derived a clonal expansion index from normalized ranks of inferred template counts within each repertoire. In a later analysis, generation probabilities were computed with a VDJ recombination model fitted to out-of-frame rearrangements, and the resulting probabilities were checked against IGoR. Hypergeometric tests were used in a later analysis to score TCR-TCR, TCR-HLA and TCR-CMV co-occurrence, with a repertoire-size bias correction applied to the TCR pairs. To estimate false discovery rates, a later analysis permuted the HLA or CMV assignments 20 times. In a later analysis, co-occurring TCRs were grouped using DBSCAN, with TCRdist sequence similarity added in when clustering inside HLA-allele-positive subsets. Repertoires with fewer than 30,000 or more than 120,000 public chains, plus five repertoires with anomalous nucleotide sharing, were excluded from co-occurrence clustering. TCRdb took this table from immuneACCESS and kept in-frame rearrangements with V and J called. Such tables lack part of the clones; where checked against another copy, unresolved V genes explain under half of the gap, and the rest is unexplained. V and J calls and clone size follow that table, whereas D and trimming were derived from the DNA. Recorded for this sample are 70,000 to 100,000 clones; more than 70% of them occurred a single time. Of the sample, around 2% falls within the top ten clones.

The sequence joins TRBV29-1 to TRBJ2-1; a stretch of 11 junction bases matches TRBD2. The sample comprised PBMCs. This TCR was recovered from a man aged 18 to 29 in good health and CMV-seronegative. The encoded CDR3 is CSVEERLAGRQQFF. The DNA is TGCAGCGTCGAGGAGCGACTAGCGGGGCGGCAGCAGTTCTTC.